This T cell receptor beta chain was obtained from a study of blood T cell repertoires in COVID-19. Study background: The United States, Italy and Spain provided the acute and convalescent COVID-19 samples. From T cells, B-cell-depleted T cells, or PBMCs came the material, which was cDNA or gDNA.

This CDR3 has 14 residues. The germline CDR1 and CDR2 sequences are SEHNR and FQNEAQ (reference sequence). The junction had 3 bases not matched to a gene; V was cut back by 3 bases and J by 2 bases. Authors' analysis steps: Counts of nucleated cells, estimated from reference gene primer amplification, were obtained. Measured with immunoSEQ multiplex PCR; TCRdb has only the in-frame clones, and not every one. V and J calls and clone size are given by that table; D and trimming were obtained from the DNA. The sample lists about 410,000 clones; 86% were seen once. The TCR originated in a woman aged 30 to 39 with active or convalescent COVID-19. The sequenced material came from peripheral blood. The chain joins TRBV7-9 to TRBJ1-1; 7 positions match TRBD1. The CDR3 DNA is TGTGCCAGCAGCTTGGGACAGCAAAACACTGAAGCTTTCTTT. Residues: CASSLGQQNTEAFF.